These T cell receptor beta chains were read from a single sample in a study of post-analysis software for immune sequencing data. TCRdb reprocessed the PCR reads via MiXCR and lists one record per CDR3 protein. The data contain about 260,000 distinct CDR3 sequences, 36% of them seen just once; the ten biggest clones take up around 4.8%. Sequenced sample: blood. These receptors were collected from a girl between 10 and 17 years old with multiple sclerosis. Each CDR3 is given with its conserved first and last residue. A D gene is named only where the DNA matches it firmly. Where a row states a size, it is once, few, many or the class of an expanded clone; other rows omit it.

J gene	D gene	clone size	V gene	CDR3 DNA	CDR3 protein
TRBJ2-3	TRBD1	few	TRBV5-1	TGCGCCAGCAGCTTGGAAACGGGACAGCCTAGCACAGATACGCAGTATTTT	CASSLETGQPSTDTQYF
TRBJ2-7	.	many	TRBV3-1	TGTGCCAGCAGCCAGGGTTTGAGGGGCTACGAGCAGTACTTC	CASSQGLRGYEQYF
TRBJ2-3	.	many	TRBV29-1	TGCAGCGTTGACTCGCTGACAGATACGCAGTATTTT	CSVDSLTDTQYF
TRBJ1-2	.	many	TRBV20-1	TGCAGTGCGGTCAGGAGTCTTGATCCTAACTATGGCTACACCTTC	CSAVRSLDPNYGYTF
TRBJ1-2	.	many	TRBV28	TGTGCCAGCAGTTTCGCGACCTATTTAAGGGGCTACACCTTC	CASSFATYLRGYTF
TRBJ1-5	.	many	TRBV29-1	TGCAGCGTTTCGGACGGCGTGGGTCAGCCCCAGCATTTT	CSVSDGVGQPQHF
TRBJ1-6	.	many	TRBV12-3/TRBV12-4	TGTGCCAGCAGTTTCCAGGGACGGAATTCACCCCTCCACTTT	CASSFQGRNSPLHF
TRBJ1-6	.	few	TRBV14	TGTGCCAGCAGCCAAGATCTGCGGTCACCCCTCCACTTT	CASSQDLRSPLHF
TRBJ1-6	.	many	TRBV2	TGTGCCAGCAGACCCATCCTCAGGGAAAGGGGTTCACCCCTCCACTTT	CASRPILRERGSPLHF
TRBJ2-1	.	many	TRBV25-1	TGTGCCAGCAGTACCGAAGGACAACCCTCCGGGTCCTACAATGAGCAGTTCTTC	CASSTEGQPSGSYNEQFF
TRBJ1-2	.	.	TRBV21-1	TGTGCCAGCCGCCACGGTTCGGGTGGCTACACCTTC	CASRHGSGGYTF
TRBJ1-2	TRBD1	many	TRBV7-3	TGTGCCAGCAGCTTAGACAGGGGAGGCCCTGGCTACACCTTC	CASSLDRGGPGYTF
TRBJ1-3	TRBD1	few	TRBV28	TGTGCCAGCAGTCCCACTACAGGGGCTGATGGAAACACCATATATTTT	CASSPTTGADGNTIYF
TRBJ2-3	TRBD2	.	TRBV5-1	TGCGCCAGCAGCTTGGATAGCGGGGGGGTGACAGATACGCAGTATTTT	CASSLDSGGVTDTQYF
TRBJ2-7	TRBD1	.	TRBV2	TGTGCCAGCAGTGGGACAGGGACGTCCTACGAGCAGTACTTC	CASSGTGTSYEQYF
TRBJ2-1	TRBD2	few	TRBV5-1	TGCGCCAGCAGCCAGGACAGCGGGAGGGCCTGGGATGAGCAGTTCTTC	CASSQDSGRAWDEQFF
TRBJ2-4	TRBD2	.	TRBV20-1	TGCAGTGCTAGCTTCCGAGCGGGGCCGCGGGACATTCAGTACTTC	CSASFRAGPRDIQYF
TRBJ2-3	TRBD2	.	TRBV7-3	TGTGCCAGCAGCTTAAGGGGGGGGTTAAGGCTCAATTCCACAGATACGCAGTATTTT	CASSLRGGLRLNSTDTQYF
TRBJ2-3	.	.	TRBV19	TGTGCCTGTAGTTATGGCAGGCTCCTGGGAGATACGCAGTATTTT	CACSYGRLLGDTQYF
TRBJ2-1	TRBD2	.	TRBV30	TGTGCCTGGAGGGGGGGATCTAGCGGGAGAGGCAATGAGCAGTTCTTC	CAWRGGSSGRGNEQFF
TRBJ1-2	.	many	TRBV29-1	TGCAGCGTTGAAGTCCAGGGTCTTGGGTATGGCTACACCTTC	CSVEVQGLGYGYTF
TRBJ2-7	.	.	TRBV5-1	TGCGCCAGCCTCCCTCACGACAGTTTCTACGAGCAGTACTTC	CASLPHDSFYEQYF
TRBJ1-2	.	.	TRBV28	TGTGCCTGCAGTTTAGGGGGGCAGGGAGATAACTATGGCTACACCTTC	CACSLGGQGDNYGYTF
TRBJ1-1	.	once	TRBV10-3	TGTGCCGTCAGTGGTAGGGGTATGAACACTGAAGCTTTCTTT	CAVSGRGMNTEAFF
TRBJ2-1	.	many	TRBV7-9	TGTGCCAGCAGCCAGGGACCCCTCGGGCGGGTTACCTACAATGAGCAGTTCTTC	CASSQGPLGRVTYNEQFF
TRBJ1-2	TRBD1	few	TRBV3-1	TGTGCCAGCAGCACCGCGGGGACAGGGGCAGGCTATGGCTACACCTTC	CASSTAGTGAGYGYTF
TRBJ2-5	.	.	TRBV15	TGTGCCACCTGCCCGAGGTACCAAGAGACCCAGTACTTC	CATCPRYQETQYF
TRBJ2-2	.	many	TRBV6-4	TGTGCCAGCAGCTACAGCATGAACACCGGGGAGCTGTTTTTT	CASSYSMNTGELFF
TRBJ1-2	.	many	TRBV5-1	TGCGCCAGCAGCTTGAGCGGGGAAGGCACCGATGGCTACACCTTC	CASSLSGEGTDGYTF
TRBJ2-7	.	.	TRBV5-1	TGCGCCAGCGGCTTGGTGGTCAGTCCCTACGAGCAGTACTTC	CASGLVVSPYEQYF
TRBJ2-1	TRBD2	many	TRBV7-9	TGTGCCAGCAGCCGGACTAGCGGGAGGGACAGGAATGAGCAGTTCTTC	CASSRTSGRDRNEQFF
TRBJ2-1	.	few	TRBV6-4	TGTGCCAGCAGAAGAAACAGGGAGGTTGGCAATGAGCAGTTCTTC	CASRRNREVGNEQFF
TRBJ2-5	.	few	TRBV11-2	TGTGCCAGCAGCTTAGGAGTCCGAGAGACCCAGTACTTC	CASSLGVRETQYF
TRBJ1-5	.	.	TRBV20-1	TGCAGTGCTAGCCCCCGCCGGGACGGAGTAGAACCCCAGCATTTT	CSASPRRDGVEPQHF
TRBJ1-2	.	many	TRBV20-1	TGCAGTGCTAGAGATCAGAGCGGTAACTATGGCTACACCTTC	CSARDQSGNYGYTF
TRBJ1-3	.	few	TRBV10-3	TGTGCCATCAGTGAGACAGATTCTGGAAACACCATATATTTT	CAISETDSGNTIYF
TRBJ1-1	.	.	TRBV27	TGTGCCAGCAGGGGGAAATGGTTGAACACTGAAGCTTTCTTT	CASRGKWLNTEAFF
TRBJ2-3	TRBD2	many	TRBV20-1	TGCAGCGAACTAGCGGGGTCACACACAGATACGCAGTATTTT	CSELAGSHTDTQYF
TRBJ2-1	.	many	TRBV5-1	TGCGCCAGCAGCTTGGTACTGGGACGGGACAATGAGCAGTTCTTC	CASSLVLGRDNEQFF
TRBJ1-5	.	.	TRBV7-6	TGTGCCAGCAGCCGCGGACAGCACAATCAGCCCCAGCATTTT	CASSRGQHNQPQHF
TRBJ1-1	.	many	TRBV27	TGTGCCAGCTACGCCCGGGGCACTGAAGCTTTCTTT	CASYARGTEAFF
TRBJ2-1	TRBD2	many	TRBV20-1	TGCAGTGCTAGAGATAGGCGCGGGAGACGGGACAATGAGCAGTTCTTC	CSARDRRGRRDNEQFF
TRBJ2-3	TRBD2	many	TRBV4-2	TGTGCCAGCAGAGATACTAGCGGGAGAGGAGATACGCAGTATTTT	CASRDTSGRGDTQYF
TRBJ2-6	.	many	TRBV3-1	TGTGCCAGCAGCCAAGATCCTCGGACATTCGGGGCCAACGTCCTGACTTTC	CASSQDPRTFGANVLTF
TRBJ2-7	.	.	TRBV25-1	TGTGCCAGCAGTGATACGCGGGACACCTACGAGCAGTACTTC	CASSDTRDTYEQYF
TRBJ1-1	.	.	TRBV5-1	TGCGCCAGCAGCTTGACCCCCCCCGAAGGGGCTTTCTTT	CASSLTPPEGAFF
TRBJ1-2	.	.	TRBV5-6	TGTGCCAGCAGCCCTTGGCCCACAGACTATAGCTACACCTTC	CASSPWPTDYSYTF
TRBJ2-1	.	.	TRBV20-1	TGCAGTCCAGTGGAGGGCAAAGATGAGCAGTTCTTC	CSPVEGKDEQFF
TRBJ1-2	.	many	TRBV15	TGTGCCACCAGCTCAGAGTTGGGGAGATCCAACTATGGCTACACCTTC	CATSSELGRSNYGYTF
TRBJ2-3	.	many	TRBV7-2	TGTGCCAGCAGCCCGTCCCCCGGGACCCCAGTAGGGATTAGCACAGATACGCAGTATTTT	CASSPSPGTPVGISTDTQYF
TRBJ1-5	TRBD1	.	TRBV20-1	TGCAGTGCTATGGACAGGTTGGGCAATCAGCCCCAGCATTTT	CSAMDRLGNQPQHF
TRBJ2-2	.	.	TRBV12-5	TGTGCTAGTGGTTCCTTCCCCGGGGAGCTGTTTTTT	CASGSFPGELFF
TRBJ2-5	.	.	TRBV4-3	TGCGCCAGCAGCCAAGATTATTGGCAGCAAGAGACCCAGTACTTC	CASSQDYWQQETQYF
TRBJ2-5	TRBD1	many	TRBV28	TGTGCCAGCAGTGCGACAGGGGGCGCGGAGACCCAGTACTTC	CASSATGGAETQYF